This entry lists 29 T cell receptor beta chains sequenced from one sample in a study of T cells in women clearing cervical HPV infection. Profiling relied on immunoSEQ multiplex PCR, and the TCRdb table lists in-frame clones only, not all of them. This listing includes 30,000 to 35,000 clones. The sequencing sample was made of blood buffy coat. The source of these receptors is a woman aged 18 to 75 with a cervical HPV16 infection that either progressed to CIN3+ or cleared (not recorded which).

With respect to this clone: The read terminates 3 residues ahead of where the CDR3 ends, so the germline J gene completes it. The genes are TRBV20-1 and TRBJ2-3, with 8 nucleotides matching TRBD2. Trimming took 2 bases from V and 4 from J; bases not matched to a gene: 8. Germline V gene lookup returns CDR1 DFQATT and CDR2 SNEGSKA (reference sequence). The CDR3 is 15 amino acids. The part of the CDR3 DNA that was read is TGCAGTGCTAGATCCGGACTAGCTTCTGCAGATACG. Translated, it gives CSARSGLASADT. From start to end, the CDR3 is CSARSGLASADTQYF.

In the case of this clone: The CDR3 end is not reached by the read, which stops 3 residues before it; the germline J gene fills it in. The rearrangement links TRBV5-1 to TRBJ2-4, with D unresolved. The CDR3 runs 15 residues. The V gene's germline CDR1 is SGHRS and CDR2 YFSETQ. V gave up 4 bases and J gave up 0 bases, with 11 bases separating them. CDR3 loop: CASSPGPEAKNIQYF. The part of the CDR3 DNA that was read is TGCGCCAGCAGCCCGGGTCCCGAAGCCAAAAACATT.

The CDR3 DNA, read in part, is TGCAGTGCTACTAAGCGGGGGGGCCAAGAGACG. Its protein product is CSATKRGGQET. The entire CDR3 protein is CSATKRGGQETQYF. J is TRBJ2-3 and V is TRBV20-1; TRBD2 agrees at 10 bases. From the germline J gene comes the end of the CDR3, since the read stops 3 residues before it. The length of the CDR3 is 14 residues. The V gene's germline CDR1 is DFQATT and CDR2 SNEGSKA (reference sequence).

Details on this clone: The missing CDR3 end, 3 residues past where the read stops, is filled in from the germline J gene. The chain has TRBV12-5 and TRBJ2-1; a weak D match, TRBD2 (6 bases). V was clipped by 7 bases and J by 1 base, with 14 bases between them. The CDR3 is 15 amino acids. Germline CDR1 reads LGHNT; CDR2 reads FRNRAP. This chain's CDR3 is CASVQGGESYNEQFF. Partial CDR3 DNA: TGTGCTAGTGTTCAAGGAGGGGAATCCTACAATGAG.

A remark on this clone: Coverage ceases 3 residues before the CDR3 finishes, and the germline J gene fills in the end. The V call is TRBV6-2 or TRBV6-3, the J call TRBJ2-5, with 7 bases fitting TRBD1. The CDR3 extends over 15 amino acids. Trimming cost V 5 bases and J 4 bases; bases outside gene matches: 10. Germline CDR1 MNHEY, CDR2 SVGEGT. The covered CDR3 bases are TGTGCCAGCAGTCGAGCCGGGACAGACAGAGAGACC. It codes for CASSRAGTDRET. The complete CDR3 protein is CASSRAGTDRETQYF.

The DNA read from the CDR3 is TGTGCCAGCAGTGAACAGGGGGCTTGGACTGAG. Translation: CASSEQGAWTE. The CDR3 in its entirety is CASSEQGAWTEQFF. This chain uses TRBV6-1 with TRBJ2-1, with 8 bases lining up with TRBD1. The missing CDR3 end, 3 residues past where the read stops, is filled in from the germline J gene. This CDR3 has 14 amino acids. The V gene end was trimmed by 2 bases and the J gene end by 9 bases; junction bases not matched to a gene: 6. CDR1 and CDR2 (germline): MNHNS, SASEGT.

As for this clone: The read ends 3 residues early relative to the CDR3; the germline J gene fills the gap. V is TRBV18 and J is TRBJ1-5; no clear D. Germline-derived CDR1 and CDR2 are KGHSH and LQKENI. CDR3 size: 14 residues. V was clipped by 5 bases and J by 5 bases, with 13 bases between them. The CDR3 sequence: CASSTTSGDQPQHF. The sequenced CDR3 bases are TGTGCCAGCTCAACCACTTCAGGAGATCAGCCC.

A remark on this clone: The sequenced fragment ends 3 residues before the CDR3 boundary, so the rest is inferred from the germline J gene. This chain connects TRBV19 to TRBJ1-1; D is perhaps TRBD1 (6 bases). The CDR3 spans 13 residues. Germline V CDR1 and CDR2: LNHDA, SQIVND (reference sequence). Trimming took 6 bases from V and 4 from J, leaving 12 bases between them. The CDR3 sequence is CASSIGGATEAFF. The part of the CDR3 DNA that was read is TGTGCCAGTAGCATTGGGGGGGCCACTGAA.

As regards this clone: The DNA ends 3 residues before the CDR3 does, and the rest of the CDR3 is filled in from the germline J gene. This chain joins TRBV6-1 and TRBJ1-2; D remains unclear. Germline CDR1 and CDR2: MNHNS and SASEGT. The CDR3 is 15 amino acids. CDR3 region: CASSEYMGLTDTYTF. The covered CDR3 bases are TGTGCCAGCAGTGAATACATGGGCCTAACAGATACC.

Regarding this clone: With the read ending 3 residues before the CDR3 end, the germline J gene is used to fill in that end. V and J are TRBV5-1 and TRBJ2-7, with 10 bases identical to TRBD1. The CDR3 runs 14 residues. J gave up 6 bases and V 0 bases, and 3 bases lay outside the gene matches. Germline CDR1 and CDR2: SGHRS and YFSETQ. The CDR3 sequence: CASSLGGTGAEQYF. The sequenced CDR3 bases are TGCGCCAGCAGCTTGGGAGGGACAGGGGCCGAG.

With respect to this clone: The sequence runs out 3 residues before the end of the CDR3; the remainder is reconstructed from the germline J gene. The V and J genes are TRBV18 and TRBJ1-2, with D possibly matching TRBD1 (5 bases). Germline V gene lookup returns CDR1 KGHSH and CDR2 LQKENI. The CDR3 totals 13 residues. CDR3 amino acids: CASSRIQGYDYTF. CDR3 DNA (partial): TGTGCCAGCTCACGAATCCAGGGATACGAC. The whole variable domain, filled in from reference TRBV18 and TRBJ1-2, reads NAGVMQNPRHLVRRRGQEARLRCSPMKGHSHVYWYRQLPEEGLKFMVYLQKENIIDESGMPKERFSAEFPKEGPSILRIQQVVRGDSAAYFCASSRIQGYDYTFGSGTRLTVV.

Comments on this clone: The read ends 3 residues before the CDR3 terminus; that terminus is restored from the germline J gene. The rearrangement links TRBV13 to TRBJ2-2; 7 nucleotides agree with TRBD2. From germline, CDR1 is PRHDT and CDR2 FYEKMQ (reference sequence). The CDR3 extends over 14 amino acids. Trimming at V came to 5 bases and at J to 5 bases, leaving 5 bases not matched to a gene. CDR3 residues: CASSLRGNTGELFF. The sequenced part of the CDR3 DNA is TGTGCCAGCAGCCTGCGGGGGAATACCGGGGAG.

About this clone itself: The junction differs from germline at one of its ends, possibly a read error. Here the CDR3 reads CSARVVGNEKLFF. The CDR3 bases that were read are TGCAGTGCCAGAGTAGTAGGGAATGAAAAA. This rearrangement joins TRBV20-1 to TRBJ1-4; D gene ambiguous. The CDR3 extends 3 residues past the end of the read, so its final part is completed from the germline J gene. Germline CDR1 reads DFQATT; CDR2 reads SNEGSKA (reference sequence). The length of the CDR3 is 13 residues.

Concerning this clone itself: The CDR3 extends 3 residues past the end of the read, so its final part is completed from the germline J gene. This chain connects TRBV7-6 to TRBJ2-3, with TRBD2 identical over 10 bases. Germline V gives CDR1 SGHVS, CDR2 FNYEAQ. V was clipped by 1 base and J by 8 bases; unmatched bases: 3. The CDR3 is made up of 14 amino acids. The CDR3 region is CASSLELAGITQYF. The sequenced part of the CDR3 DNA is TGTGCCAGCAGCTTAGAACTAGCGGGAATTACG.

Regarding this clone: The read finishes 3 residues shy of the CDR3 end, and the germline J gene is used to complete it. The rearrangement joins TRBV7-3 to TRBJ2-1; 13 nucleotides line up with TRBD2. Looked up from germline, CDR1 is SGHTA and CDR2 is FQGTGA. The J segment lost 9 bases and the V segment lost 4 bases, leaving 6 bases of the junction unmatched. The CDR3 spans 15 residues. The CDR3 reads CASSYRTSGSSEQFF. The part of the CDR3 DNA that was read is TGTGCCAGCAGCTACAGGACTAGCGGGAGTAGTGAG. Complete variable domain (other parts from reference TRBV7-3 and TRBJ2-1): GAGVSQTPSNKVTEKGKYVELRCDPISGHTALYWYRQSLGQGPEFLIYFQGTGAADDSGLPNDRFFAVRPEGSVSTLKIQRTERGDSAVYLCASSYRTSGSSEQFFGPGTRLTVL.

Worth noting for this clone: The CDR3 is cut off 3 residues early in the read; its end comes from the germline J gene. V gene TRBV7-9 combines with J gene TRBJ2-2; tentatively, D is TRBD1 (6 bases). The V gene lost 4 bases and the J gene lost 4 bases, with 13 bases spanning the gap. The CDR3 contains 15 residues. CDR1 SEHNR and CDR2 FQNEAQ come from the germline V gene (reference sequence). The CDR3 sequence is CASSSITGFTGELFF. CDR3 bases read: TGTGCCAGCAGCTCAATAACAGGGTTCACCGGGGAG.

About this clone itself: The read finishes 3 residues shy of the CDR3 end, and the germline J gene is used to complete it. The chain employs TRBV20-1 and TRBJ2-1, with TRBD2 identical over 10 bases. The CDR3 is 15 residues long. Germline CDR1 reads DFQATT; CDR2 reads SNEGSKA (reference sequence). The ends lost 6 bases at V and 7 bases at J; junction bases unmatched: 12. Incomplete CDR3 DNA: TGCAGTGCGTCTCTGTTAGGACTAGCGGCAAATGAG. Protein: CSASLLGLAANE. The full CDR3 reads CSASLLGLAANEQFF.

Note on this clone: The read gets to within 3 residues of the CDR3 end, and the germline J gene fills in the rest. The gene calls are TRBV30 and TRBJ2-1; 9 nucleotides align to TRBD2. The junction had 6 bases not matched to a gene; V was cut back by 0 bases and J by 6 bases. The CDR3 is 15 residues long. Germline CDR1 is GTSNPN and CDR2 is SVGIG (reference sequence). The sequenced part of the CDR3 DNA is TGTGCCTGGAGTGTCTTAGCGGGAGCCCTCAATGAG. Amino acid sequence: CAWSVLAGALNE. From start to end, the CDR3 is CAWSVLAGALNEQFF. Based on the CDR3 plus reference TRBV30 and TRBJ2-1, the full variable domain is SQTIHQWPATLVQPVGSPLSLECTVEGTSNPNLYWYRQAAGRGLQLLFYSVGIGQISSEVPQNLSASRPQDRQFILSSKKLLLSDSGFYLCAWSVLAGALNEQFFGPGTRLTVL.

A word on this clone: The read is 3 residues too short to cover the CDR3 end, so that end is filled in from the germline J gene. This chain connects TRBV6-7 to TRBJ2-1; a possible D gene is TRBD1 (7 bases). TRBV6-7 is noted as an ORF with a role that remains uncertain. The CDR3 is made up of 15 amino acids. Trimming removed 5 bases at V and 2 bases at J, with 13 bases between. CDR3 region: CASSPLRGAYNEQFF. The CDR3 bases that were read are TGTGCCAGCAGTCCCCTCAGGGGGGCCTACAATGAG.

Regarding this clone: The read finishes 3 residues shy of the CDR3 end, and the germline J gene is used to complete it. V usage is TRBV18 and J usage is TRBJ2-5, with 8 positions matching TRBD2. The CDR3 covers 16 residues. Trimming removed 4 bases from V and 1 base from J; junction bases left unmatched: 8. Germline CDR1 and CDR2: KGHSH and LQKENI. The sequenced CDR3 bases are TGTGCCAGCTCACAACCGCTGCGGGGGGTCCAAGAGACC. Residues: CASSQPLRGVQET. The whole CDR3 protein reads CASSQPLRGVQETQYF.

Details on this clone: The sequence runs out 3 residues before the end of the CDR3; the remainder is reconstructed from the germline J gene. The genes are TRBV18 and TRBJ1-1, with D perhaps matching TRBD1 (5 bases). CDR3 length: 15 residues. The germline V gene encodes CDR1 KGHSH and CDR2 LQKENI. Trimming stripped 2 bases from V and 1 base from J, with 11 bases between. CDR3 DNA (partial): TGTGCCAGCTCACCATGGCAGGGTGGGAACACTGAA. Translated: CASSPWQGGNTE. The entire CDR3 is CASSPWQGGNTEAFF. Drawing the rest from reference TRBV18 and TRBJ1-1, the complete variable domain is NAGVMQNPRHLVRRRGQEARLRCSPMKGHSHVYWYRQLPEEGLKFMVYLQKENIIDESGMPKERFSAEFPKEGPSILRIQQVVRGDSAAYFCASSPWQGGNTEAFFGQGTRLTVV.

This clone ranks as medium-sized in terms of frequency. The read comes to an end 3 residues before the CDR3 does, leaving the germline J gene to fill in the end. This chain uses TRBV7-2 with TRBJ2-5, with a possible D match to TRBD2 (6 bases). The CDR3 contains 15 residues. In germline, CDR1 is SGHTA, CDR2 FQGNSA. The V gene lost 5 bases and the J gene lost 1 base, with 14 bases spanning the gap. The CDR3 spells CASSTRLGFQETQYF. The CDR3 bases that were read are TGTGCCAGCAGCACGCGACTAGGGTTCCAAGAGACC.

Notes on this clone: Sequencing ends 3 residues short of the CDR3 end; the germline J gene provides the rest. The chain links TRBV7-9 to TRBJ1-4; D is unclear. Between the trimmed V and J ends, which lost 1 base and 7 bases, there was a span of 13 bases. The CDR3 has 15 amino acids. CDR1 SEHNR and CDR2 FQNEAQ come from the germline V gene (reference sequence). CDR3 in amino acids: CASSLGWLILEKLFF. The covered CDR3 bases are TGTGCCAGCAGCTTAGGGTGGCTGATTCTTGAAAAA.

Comments on this clone: The CDR3 goes on 3 residues after the read ends, and that part is filled in from the germline J gene. V and J are TRBV7-9 and TRBJ1-1; 8 bases fit TRBD1. Per germline, CDR1 SEHNR and CDR2 FQNEAQ (reference sequence). The CDR3 sequence is 14 residues long. V was clipped by 6 bases and J by 0 bases; unmatched bases: 3. CDR3 DNA, as far as it was read: TGTGCCAGCAGTATACAGGGGGTGAACACTGAA. It is translated as CASSIQGVNTE. The CDR3 in its entirety is CASSIQGVNTEAFF.

With regard to this clone: Germline is not matched at one junction end, which may reflect a read error. The read terminates 3 residues ahead of where the CDR3 ends, so the germline J gene completes it. The chain couples TRBV11-3 to TRBJ2-3; D might be TRBD1 (5 bases). In germline, CDR1 is SGHNT, CDR2 YENEEA. The CDR3 length is 15 residues. The sequenced CDR3 bases are TGTACCAGCAGCCCAACAGGTGTGAGCACAGATACG. It codes for CTSSPTGVSTDT. The complete CDR3 protein is CTSSPTGVSTDTQYF. The full variable domain, in which reference TRBV11-3 and TRBJ2-3 provide the parts outside the CDR3, is EAGVVQSPRYKIIEKKQPVAFWCNPISGHNTLYWYLQNLGQGPELLIRYENEEAVDDSQLPKDRFSAERLKGVDSTLKIQPAELGDSAVYLCTSSPTGVSTDTQYFGPGTRLTVL.

Points on this clone: The observed sequence ends 3 residues before the CDR3 terminus, with the missing tail filled in from the germline J gene. The chain employs TRBV28 and TRBJ1-6; D gene uncertain. This CDR3 spans 12 amino acids. Per the germline V gene, CDR1 is MDHEN and CDR2 is SYDVKM. The V and J ends lost 8 bases and 9 bases respectively, with 11 bases between them. CDR3 DNA (partial): TGTGCCAGCGCGAATTTAGTTTCACCC. This sequence encodes CASANLVSP. The whole CDR3 protein reads CASANLVSPLHF.

On this clone: The read stops 3 residues short of the end of the CDR3; the missing end is completed from the germline J gene. The chain uses TRBV5-1 and TRBJ1-2; TRBD1 aligns across 9 bases. The CDR3 has 14 residues. Germline V gene data show CDR1 as SGHRS and CDR2 as YFSETQ. Trimming at V came to 2 bases and at J to 2 bases, leaving 1 base not matched to a gene. CDR3 DNA, as far as it was read: TGCGCCAGCAGCTTTGGGACAGGGAACTATGGC. Translation gives CASSFGTGNYG. The entire CDR3 reads CASSFGTGNYGYTF.

In regard to this clone: The read ends 3 residues before the CDR3 terminus; that terminus is restored from the germline J gene. The same CDR3 arises from other DNA sequences in this sample as well. This chain links TRBV7-9 with TRBJ1-5; 7 positions match TRBD1. The CDR3 sequence is 15 residues long. The V and J ends lost 2 bases and 4 bases, in that order; junction bases with no gene match: 5. From germline, CDR1 is SEHNR and CDR2 FQNEAQ (reference sequence). The CDR3 loop is CASSLTGQNNQPQHF. The CDR3 bases that were read are TGTGCCAGCAGCTTAACGGGACAGAATAATCAGCCC.

As regards this clone: The DNA ends 3 residues before the CDR3 does, and the rest of the CDR3 is filled in from the germline J gene. The V call is TRBV10-3, the J call TRBJ2-2; tentatively, D is TRBD1 (6 bases). CDR1 ENHRY and CDR2 SYGVKD come from the germline V gene. There are 12 residues in the CDR3. The V end lost 11 bases, the J end lost 4 bases, and 11 bases lay between the germline ends. The CDR3 loop is CAAGQSTGELFF. The sequenced part of the CDR3 DNA is TGTGCCGCCGGACAGAGCACCGGGGAG.